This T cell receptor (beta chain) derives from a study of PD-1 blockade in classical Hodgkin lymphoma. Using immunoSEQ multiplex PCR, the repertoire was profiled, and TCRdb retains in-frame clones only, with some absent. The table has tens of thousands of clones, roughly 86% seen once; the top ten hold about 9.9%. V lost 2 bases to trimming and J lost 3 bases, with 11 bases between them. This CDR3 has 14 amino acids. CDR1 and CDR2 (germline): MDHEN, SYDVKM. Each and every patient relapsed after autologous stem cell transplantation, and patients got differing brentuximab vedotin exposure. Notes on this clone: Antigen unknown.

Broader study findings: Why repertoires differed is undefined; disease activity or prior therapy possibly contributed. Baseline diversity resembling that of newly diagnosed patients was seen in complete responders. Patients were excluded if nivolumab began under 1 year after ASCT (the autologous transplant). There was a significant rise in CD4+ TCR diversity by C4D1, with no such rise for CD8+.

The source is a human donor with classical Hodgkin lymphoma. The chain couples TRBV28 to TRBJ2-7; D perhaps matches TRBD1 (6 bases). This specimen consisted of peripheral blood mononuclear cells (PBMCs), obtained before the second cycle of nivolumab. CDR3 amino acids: CASSLLEGVYEQYF. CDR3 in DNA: TGTGCCAGCAGTTTACTAGAGGGGGTCTACGAGCAGTACTTC.